Below, 12 T cell receptor beta chains from the same sample are listed, as sequenced in a study of blood T cells in healthy people across ages. Next came a second PCR, run for about 6 to 11 cycles, which used a sample-barcoded 5' primer along with a J-beta primer mix. TCRdb re-derived calls from the 5' RACE reads in MiXCR, one entry per CDR3 protein. The sample lists approximately 810,000 distinct CDR3 sequences, under 30% occurring once. What was sequenced was blood. These receptor sequences come from an elderly woman in good health.

This clonotype was seen many times. This chain connects TRBV20-1 to TRBJ2-1, with TRBD2 identical over 15 bases. The CDR3 runs to 17 residues. From germline, CDR1 is DFQATT and CDR2 SNEGSKA (reference sequence). The junction had 13 bases not matched to a gene; V was cut back by 0 bases and J by 13 bases. For the CDR3, the DNA is TGCAGTGCTAGAGAGTCAAAGGGACTAGCGGGGGGCACCTTTCAGTTCTTC. Translating gives CSARESKGLAGGTFQFF.

The chain employs TRBV10-2 and TRBJ1-1; D may be TRBD1 (5 bases). V lost 6 bases and J 3 bases, leaving 11 bases between the germline ends. There are 13 residues in the CDR3. Germline loops: CDR1 WSHSY, CDR2 SAAADI. The CDR3 loop reads CASRGLGDTEAFF. The CDR3 DNA sequence: TGCGCCAGCAGGGGACTCGGAGACACTGAAGCTTTCTTT.

Regarding this clonotype: One base away lies a much larger clone, so this may be a sequencing read error. The gene calls are TRBV6-1 and TRBJ2-7; 11 bases are shared with TRBD1. The CDR3 has 16 residues. Germline V gives CDR1 MNHNS, CDR2 SASEGT. J was trimmed by 3 bases and V by 8 bases; bases with no gene match: 12. The CDR3 region is CASAIRMGTGGYEQYF. As DNA, the CDR3 is TGTGCCAGCGCAATTCGGATGGGGACAGGGGGCTACGAGCAGTACTTC.

This clonotype was observed at least ten times. The chain combines TRBV7-2 with TRBJ2-1; tentative D call: TRBD1 (5 bases). The CDR3 covers 15 residues. CDR1 and CDR2 from the germline V gene are SGHTA and FQGNSA. Deletions cut 3 bases from V and 7 bases from J, with 16 bases between. The CDR3 region has the DNA TGTGCCAGCAGCTTTCGGGCCGCAGGGTGGAATGAGCAGTTCTTC. Translated, it gives CASSFRAAGWNEQFF.

This clonotype was seen ten or more times. V and J are TRBV25-1 and TRBJ2-1; 7 bases are a match to TRBD2. V lost 7 bases and J lost 6; bases outside the gene matches: 9. The CDR3 loop spans 14 amino acids. Germline V gene data show CDR1 as MGHDK and CDR2 as SYGVNS. CDR3 sequence reads: CASTDWGGGNEQFF. The CDR3 bases are TGTGCCAGCACCGATTGGGGGGGGGGCAATGAGCAGTTCTTC.

This clonotype was seen more than once but under ten times. J is TRBJ2-3 and V is TRBV7-9; 9 bases agree with TRBD2. The length of the CDR3 is 16 residues. CDR1 is SEHNR, CDR2 FQNEAQ, per germline (reference sequence). Trimming cost V 1 base and J 5 bases; bases outside gene matches: 7. The CDR3: CASSLDLRGGRDTQYF. The CDR3 bases are TGTGCCAGCAGCTTAGATCTGCGGGGGGGCCGAGATACGCAGTATTTT.

The chain uses TRBV29-1 and TRBJ2-2; TRBD1 is a possible D gene (6 bases). Trimming removed 7 bases at V and 2 bases at J, with 17 bases between. Germline CDR1 SQVTM, CDR2 ANQGSEA. CDR3 length: 15 residues. The CDR3 loop is CSASPGTTNTGELFF. CDR3 sequence (DNA): TGCAGCGCTTCCCCCGGGACAACTAACACCGGGGAGCTGTTTTTT.

This clonotype appeared many times. The chain links TRBV6-5 to TRBJ2-6; 9 bases line up with TRBD1. The germline gives CDR1 MNHEY, CDR2 SVGAGI. V was pared by 5 bases and J by 0 bases, with 5 bases of the junction left unmatched. The CDR3 has 17 residues. CDR3 DNA sequence: TGTGCCAGCAGTCCCATGACAGGGGGCTCTGGGGCCAACGTCCTGACTTTC. Amino acid sequence: CASSPMTGGSGANVLTF.

Notes on this clonotype: A much larger clone sits a single nucleotide away, making a read error possible. The J gene is TRBJ2-7, the V gene TRBV29-1, with D possibly TRBD1 on 6 matching bases. The ends were cut back, 0 bases at V and 3 bases at J, with 12 bases in the middle. CDR1 and CDR2 from the germline V gene are SQVTM and ANQGSEA. This CDR3 has 14 amino acids. The CDR3 here is CSVEERGGHYEQYF. In DNA, the CDR3 is TGCAGCGTTGAAGAGCGAGGGGGACACTACGAGCAGTACTTC.

The chain recombines TRBV6-8 with TRBJ2-5; D possibly uses TRBD1 or TRBD2 (6 bases each). CDR3 size: 13 residues. V was cut by 11 bases and J by 4 bases, with 17 bases left in between. CDR1 MNHGY and CDR2 SAAAGT come from the germline V gene. CDR3 protein: CASKGGAGETQYF. The DNA for the CDR3 is TGTGCCTCTAAGGGGGGCGCCGGAGAGACCCAGTACTTC.

The V gene is TRBV15, the J gene TRBJ1-4; D is undetermined. V dropped 5 bases and J dropped 0 bases, with 13 bases sitting between them. This CDR3 is built from 16 residues. Looked up from germline, CDR1 is LNHNV and CDR2 is YYDKDF (reference sequence). In nucleotides, the CDR3 is TGTGCCACCAGCCCACGGACCTTTGCAACTAATGAAAAACTGTTTTTT. Its protein is CATSPRTFATNEKLFF.

Regarding this clonotype: The junction and the germline gene differ at one end; a read error may be behind it. The V call is TRBV27, the J call TRBJ1-6; D is ambiguous. The CDR3 is made up of 14 amino acids. CDR1 is MNHEY and CDR2 is SMNVEV in the germline V gene (reference sequence). As DNA, the CDR3 is TGTGCCAGCAGTAGGTGGACCAATAATTCACCCCCCCACTTT. This codes for CASSRWTNNSPPHF.